Presented here are 14 T cell receptor delta chains from one specimen sequenced in a study of gamma-delta T cells after stem cell transplantation. TCRdb fed the RT-PCR reads to CATT. The table records under 2,500 delta-chain clones, around 1.1% of them present only once. The sequencing sample was made of gamma-delta T cells. These receptor sequences come from a human donor. It is not recorded whose cells these are; they may come from a transplant donor.

This clone has just a few counts. A much bigger clone sits one base away, suggesting this may be a read error. The sample has other DNA sequences that encode this CDR3 too. The chain is built from TRDV2 and TRDJ1; 9 bases fit TRDD3. The CDR3 runs 17 residues. Germline V gene data show CDR1 as GEAIGNYY and CDR2 as EKD. The DNA for the CDR3 is TGTGCTTGTGACAGCCTGGGGGATCCAGATTACACCGATAAACTCATCTTT. This encodes CACDSLGDPDYTDKLIF.

With regard to this clone: A read error is the likely source, as a far larger clone sits one nucleotide away. The chain has TRAV38-2/DV8 and TRDJ1, with 11 nucleotides matching TRDD3. This CDR3 contains 21 residues. The V gene's germline CDR1 is TSESDYY and CDR2 QEAYKQQN. V dropped 4 bases and J dropped 2; count of bases not matched to a gene: 22. CDR3 residues: CAYRVLSYSWGIHVGTDKLIF. For the CDR3, the DNA is TGTGCTTATAGGGTACTTTCCTACTCCTGGGGGATACACGTGGGTACCGATAAACTCATCTTT.

This clone has only a few counts. This DNA's translation differs at residue 13 from TCRdb's protein, which comes from a much larger clone; a read error is likely, and the protein shown is translated from the DNA. This chain connects TRDV2 to TRDJ1; TRDD3 agrees at 8 bases. The ends lost 0 bases at V and 4 bases at J; junction bases unmatched: 15. Germline CDR1 reads GEAIGNYY; CDR2 reads EKD. The CDR3 runs 18 residues. The CDR3 loop is CACDTVRGLGIHDDKLIF. The DNA of the CDR3 is TGTGCCTGTGACACCGTACGGGGACTGGGGATACATGACGATAAACTCATCTTT.

As to this clone: TCRdb shows a much larger clone's protein in place of this DNA's translation, and the two differ at residue 17, likely through a read error; the protein shown is translated from the DNA. This chain uses TRDV2 with TRDJ3, with a possible D match to TRDD3 (5 bases). Germline V lookup: CDR1 GEAIGNYY, CDR2 EKD. This CDR3 region has 19 residues. CDR3 protein: CACDTVQVGSAWDTRQVFF. The DNA for the CDR3 is TGTGCCTGTGACACCGTACAGGTAGGTAGCGCCTGGGACACCCGACAGGTGTTTTTC.

About this clone itself: Since a far larger clone is one base different, this is likely a read error. This chain joins TRDV2 and TRDJ1; D perhaps matches TRDD2 (6 bases). The CDR3 extends over 15 amino acids. The germline CDR1 and CDR2 sequences are GEAIGNYY and EKD. The CDR3: CAYDTIVPSTDKLIF. The CDR3 DNA is TGTGCCTATGACACCATCGTTCCTAGCACCGATAAACTCATCTTT.

This clone has only a few counts. The chain combines TRDV2 with TRDJ2; 12 bases map to TRDD3. Germline V lookup: CDR1 GEAIGNYY, CDR2 EKD. V gave up 3 bases and J gave up 4 bases; unmatched junction bases: 8. CDR3 length: 17 residues. CDR3 sequence (DNA): TGTGCCTGTGACCCCTTACTGGGGGATACCGGGACAGCACAACTCTTCTTT. As protein: CACDPLLGDTGTAQLFF.

On this clone: This may stem from a read error, because a much larger clone lies one nucleotide away. The chain carries TRDV2 and TRDJ1; 13 bases agree with TRDD3. This CDR3 is built from 17 residues. The V segment lost 5 bases and the J segment 7 bases; nucleotides outside the gene matches: 15. Germline values: CDR1 GEAIGNYY, CDR2 EKD. CDR3 region: CACGFLLGDTRGGKLIF. The DNA of the CDR3 is TGTGCCTGTGGCTTCTTACTGGGGGATACGCGAGGGGGTAAACTCATCTTT.

This clone is termed medium-sized. The chain recombines TRDV2 with TRDJ1; 13 nucleotides agree with TRDD3. There are 20 residues in the CDR3. Unmatched junction bases numbered 18, after V lost 4 bases and J lost 2 bases. In germline, CDR1 is GEAIGNYY, CDR2 EKD. CDR3 amino acids: CACDLTGGYAKTEGTDKLIF. The CDR3 DNA follows: TGTGCCTGTGATCTTACTGGGGGATACGCGAAGACCGAGGGGACCGATAAACTCATCTTT.

Notes on this clone: A read error may produce the germline difference seen at one junction end. The rearrangement uses TRDV2 and TRDJ1; D may be TRDD3 (6 bases). In germline, CDR1 is GEAIGNYY, CDR2 EKD. The CDR3 covers 19 residues. The CDR3, as DNA: TGTGCCTGTGACACCGTCCGAACTGAGGGATATACCGCGACCGATAAACTCACCTTT. This sequence encodes CACDTVRTEGYTATDKLTF.

This clone was seen only a few times. TCRdb's listed protein matches a much larger clone and diverges from this DNA's translation at residue 12, likely through a read error; the protein shown comes from the DNA. The chain combines TRDV2 with TRDJ1; 8 nucleotides agree with TRDD3. The V gene end was trimmed by 1 base and the J gene end by 1 base; junction bases not matched to a gene: 13. CDR1 is GEAIGNYY and CDR2 is EKD in the germline V gene. The CDR3 is 18 residues long. The CDR3 sequence: CACDTLMTWTGGTDKLIF. Written as DNA, the CDR3 is TGTGCCTGTGACACTCTGATGACATGGACTGGGGGCACCGATAAACTCATCTTT.

Note on this clone: A read error is likely here: a far larger clone is one base away. The rearrangement links TRDV2 to TRDJ1, with 8 bases matching TRDD3. The germline V gene has CDR1 GEAIGNYY and CDR2 EKD. The V and J ends lost 3 bases and 1 base, in that order; junction bases with no gene match: 21. This CDR3 has 20 amino acids. The CDR3 DNA follows: TGTGCCTGTGACCCCGTTTGTGTACTGGGGGGTCCGGAGGGCACCGATAAACTCATCTTT. Amino acids: CACDPVCVLGGPEGTDKLIF.

By its share, this clone is medium-sized. A far larger clone is just one base off, so this is likely a read error. J is TRDJ1 and V is TRDV2; D remains ambiguous. Per germline, CDR1 GEAIGNYY and CDR2 EKD. V was shortened by 0 bases and J by 1 base, with 5 bases between the two germline ends. The CDR3 is 13 amino acids. CDR3 in amino acids: CACDTEPTDKLIF. The CDR3 region has the DNA TGTGCCTGTGACACCGAGCCCACCGATAAACTCATCTTT.

Concerning this clone itself: Since a far larger clone is one base different, this is likely a read error. Other DNA variants within this sample encode the same CDR3. This sequence joins TRDV2 and TRDJ1; a weak D match, TRDD3 (6 bases). Germline V gene sequence: CDR1 GEAIGNYY, CDR2 EKD. The CDR3 runs 16 residues. V was trimmed by 1 base and J by 2 bases, leaving 16 bases between them. CDR3 DNA: TGTGCCTGTGACACGATGGGGATCCTGTTAACCGATAAACTCATCTTT. Translation: CACDTMGILLTDKLIF.

This clone was seen only a few times. The chain links TRDV2 to TRDJ1, with 10 bases that match TRDD3. V trimming: 0 bases; J trimming: 2 bases; junction bases outside the gene matches: 17. The CDR3 runs 20 residues. Germline loops: CDR1 GEAIGNYY, CDR2 EKD. The DNA for the CDR3 is TGTGCCTGTGACACCATTTCTTCCACCCCTTTACTGGGGGATACCGATAAACTCATCTTT. Its translation: CACDTISSTPLLGDTDKLIF.